The 25 T cell receptor beta chains presented below share a single source sample, sequenced in a study of T cell changes during pregnancy in multiple sclerosis. Sequencing used immunoSEQ multiplex PCR; TCRdb keeps in-frame clones, though not all of them. The sample yields 69,000 or so clones, approximately 92% seen once. The source material was peripheral blood, sampled before pregnancy. These receptors all come from a female donor with multiple sclerosis, enrolled in a pregnancy study.

The rearrangement joins TRBV5-1 to TRBJ2-5, with 9 nucleotides matching TRBD1. CDR1 SGHRS and CDR2 YFSETQ come from the germline V gene. After removal of 3 bases from V and 5 bases from J, the junction contained 17 bases not matched to a gene. CDR3 length: 18 amino acids. CDR3 sequence reads: CASSSIRERTGVDETQYF. For the CDR3, the DNA is TGCGCCAGCAGCTCCATCCGAGAGCGGACAGGGGTGGATGAGACCCAGTACTTC.

This chain uses TRBV7-9 with TRBJ1-1; no clear D. The V end lost 1 base, the J end lost 1 base, and 7 bases lay between the germline ends. This CDR3 has 14 amino acids. Germline values: CDR1 SEHNR, CDR2 FQNEAQ (reference sequence). The CDR3 nucleotides read TGTGCCAGCAGCTTAGGTTCGGGGAACACTGAAGCTTTCTTT. Its protein is CASSLGSGNTEAFF. Variable domain in full (rest from reference TRBV7-9 and TRBJ1-1): DTGVSQNPRHKITKRGQNVTFRCDPISEHNRLYWYRQTLGQGPEFLTYFQNEAQLEKSRLLSDRFSAERPKGSFSTLEIQRTEQGDSAMYLCASSLGSGNTEAFFGQGTRLTVV.

The chain has TRBV7-8 and TRBJ2-5; possible D gene TRBD2, 5 bases. The length of the CDR3 is 18 residues. Deletions cut 2 bases from V and 2 bases from J, with 21 bases between. Germline V gives CDR1 SGHVS, CDR2 FQNEAQ. Here the CDR3 DNA reads TGTGCCAGCAGCTTATTTCTCGGGGTGGGAGAGAATCAAGAGACCCAGTACTTC. The encoded protein is CASSLFLGVGENQETQYF.

CDR3 protein: CASSVGQGQETQYF. The CDR3 DNA is TGTGCCAGCAGCGTAGGGCAGGGGCAAGAGACCCAGTACTTC. The chain is built from TRBV9 and TRBJ2-5; D perhaps matches TRBD1 (6 bases). This CDR3 contains 14 residues. V was trimmed by 0 bases and J by 2 bases, leaving 8 bases between them. CDR1 is SGDLS and CDR2 is YYNGEE in the germline V gene.

This chain links TRBV12-1 with TRBJ2-1; the D call of TRBD1 is as the table states it, not checked on the DNA. TRBV12-1 is a pseudogene. The CDR3 spans 13 residues. The CDR3 nucleotides are TGTGCCAGCAGCTTTGAGACAGGGGATGAGCAGTTCTTC. Amino acid sequence: CASSFETGDEQFF.

V is TRBV6-5 and J is TRBJ2-7, with D possibly being TRBD2 (6 bases). V shed 2 bases and J shed 3 bases, with 17 bases lying between them. Germline V gene data show CDR1 as MNHEY and CDR2 as SVGAGI. The CDR3 is 16 residues long. DNA of the CDR3: TGTGCCAGCAGTTACATCGGATCCGGGAGTAGCTACGAGCAGTACTTC. It is translated as CASSYIGSGSSYEQYF.

The rearrangement uses TRBV2 and TRBJ2-2; a weak D match, TRBD1 (5 bases). V lost 5 bases and J lost 7, with 11 bases in between. The CDR3 length is 13 residues. Germline V lookup: CDR1 SNHLY, CDR2 FYNNEI. Here the CDR3 DNA reads TGTGCCAGCAGTCCCAGGGCCGTCGGGGAGCTGTTTTTT. Protein product: CASSPRAVGELFF.

The chain carries TRBV7-9 and TRBJ2-3; a possible D gene is TRBD2 (6 bases). The CDR3 is 16 residues long. Trimming left V 5 bases short and J 0 bases short, with 15 bases between. Germline-derived CDR1 and CDR2 are SEHNR and FQNEAQ (reference sequence). The DNA for the CDR3 is TGTGCCAGCAGCAATCCCCTAGCGCTCAGCACAGATACGCAGTATTTT. It codes for CASSNPLALSTDTQYF. Variable domain in full (rest from reference TRBV7-9 and TRBJ2-3): DTGVSQNPRHKITKRGQNVTFRCDPISEHNRLYWYRQTLGQGPEFLTYFQNEAQLEKSRLLSDRFSAERPKGSFSTLEIQRTEQGDSAMYLCASSNPLALSTDTQYFGPGTRLTVL.

The chain carries TRBV11-3 and TRBJ2-1, with a tentative D call TRBD2 (5 bases). This CDR3 contains 15 residues. Germline lookup yields CDR1 SGHNT and CDR2 YENEEA. The V gene lost 2 bases and the J gene lost 6 bases, with 14 bases spanning the gap. This chain's CDR3 is CASSLPGSYSNEQFF. DNA of the CDR3: TGTGCCAGCAGCTTACCGGGAAGTTACAGCAATGAGCAGTTCTTC.

V and J are TRBV6-5 and TRBJ2-7; D unresolved. The germline V gene has CDR1 MNHEY and CDR2 SVGAGI. The V gene lost 1 base and the J gene lost 3 bases, with 7 bases spanning the gap. This CDR3 contains 13 residues. CDR3 loop: CASSYLQNYEQYF. CDR3 nucleotide sequence: TGTGCCAGCAGTTACTTACAGAACTACGAGCAGTACTTC.

This clone has just one count. The rearrangement uses TRBV30 and TRBJ1-1; D remains ambiguous. Germline CDR1 reads GTSNPN; CDR2 reads SVGIG (reference sequence). The CDR3 consists of 13 residues. With 2 bases removed from V and 1 base from J, the gap between germline ends came to 8 bases. CDR3 in amino acids: CAWSRRENTEAFF. CDR3 sequence (DNA): TGTGCCTGGAGTCGACGGGAGAACACTGAAGCTTTCTTT.

CDR3 region: CATRNFSGREVSDTQYF. The CDR3 DNA reads TGCGCCACCCGCAACTTTTCTGGGCGGGAGGTTTCAGATACGCAGTATTTT. The chain couples TRBV5-1 to TRBJ2-3, with 8 positions matching TRBD2. CDR1 and CDR2 from the germline V gene are SGHRS and YFSETQ. Germline trimming cut 9 bases from V and 4 bases from J; bases unmatched to any gene: 19. The CDR3 loop spans 17 amino acids.

The V call is TRBV4-3, the J call TRBJ2-3; D may be TRBD2 (7 bases). CDR3 length equals 15 residues. Germline lookup yields CDR1 LGHNA and CDR2 YSLEER. V lost 5 bases to trimming and J lost 3 bases, with 15 bases between them. The CDR3 region is CASSVTRGGTDTQYF. The CDR3 nucleotides read TGCGCCAGCAGCGTGACCAGGGGAGGGACAGATACGCAGTATTTT.

The chain couples TRBV7-9 to TRBJ1-5; D gene ambiguous. This CDR3 region has 14 residues. V lost 2 bases, J lost 2 bases, and 7 bases lay in between. Germline CDR1 and CDR2: SEHNR and FQNEAQ (reference sequence). CDR3 nucleotides: TGTGCCAGCAGCTTAACAGACGGCAATCAGCCCCAGCATTTT. Protein product: CASSLTDGNQPQHF.

The chain carries TRBV18 and TRBJ2-7; D may be TRBD1 (6 bases). CDR1 and CDR2 (germline): KGHSH, LQKENI. This CDR3 is built from 19 residues. Between the trimmed V and J ends, which lost 3 bases and 2 bases, there was a span of 26 bases. CDR3 protein: CASSPTNSFFFGQPYEQYF. The CDR3 region has the DNA TGTGCCAGCTCACCTACAAATTCATTCTTTTTCGGACAGCCCTACGAGCAGTACTTC.

This clone was detected only once. V and J are TRBV14 and TRBJ2-6; D is possibly TRBD1 (6 bases). The CDR3 has 16 residues. V was shortened by 4 bases and J by 3 bases, with 13 bases between the two germline ends. CDR1 SGHDN and CDR2 FVKESK come from the germline V gene. In DNA, the CDR3 is TGTGCCAGCAGCCTACCCCGACAGGTTGGGGCCAACGTCCTGACTTTC. Its protein product is CASSLPRQVGANVLTF.

The rearrangement links TRBV13 to TRBJ2-5; maybe TRBD2 (6 bases). This CDR3 comprises 14 residues. Germline loops: CDR1 PRHDT, CDR2 FYEKMQ (reference sequence). Deletions cut 3 bases from V and 5 bases from J, with 13 bases between. CDR3 in amino acids: CASSFLAGRETQYF. CDR3 sequence (DNA): TGTGCCAGCAGCTTTCTAGCTGGGAGGGAGACCCAGTACTTC.

The genes are TRBV5-8 and TRBJ2-1, with D perhaps matching TRBD1 (5 bases). The CDR3 length is 13 residues. V was pared by 1 base and J by 9 bases, with 11 bases between. Per the germline V gene, CDR1 is SGHTS and CDR2 is YDEGEE. The CDR3 reads CASSLLGLGEQFF. In DNA form, the CDR3 reads TGTGCCAGCAGCTTGCTGGGGCTGGGTGAGCAGTTCTTC.

V usage is TRBV5-5 and J usage is TRBJ2-6; TRBD1 is a possible D gene (5 bases). CDR1 is SGHKS, CDR2 YYEKEE, per germline (reference sequence). The CDR3 length is 17 residues. V was pared by 2 bases and J by 4 bases, with 16 bases between. The CDR3 sequence is CASSLSPQGTGANVLTF. The CDR3 region has the DNA TGTGCCAGCAGCTTAAGTCCCCAGGGTACCGGGGCCAACGTCCTGACTTTC. Complete variable domain (other parts from reference TRBV5-5 and TRBJ2-6): DAGVTQSPTHLIKTRGQQVTLRCSPISGHKSVSWYQQVLGQGPQFIFQYYEKEERGRGNFPDRFSARQFPNYSSELNVNALLLGDSALYLCASSLSPQGTGANVLTFGAGSRLTVL.

Regarding this clone: This sample also contains other DNA sequences that code for the same CDR3. This rearrangement joins TRBV27 to TRBJ2-1, with 7 bases matching TRBD1. CDR3 size: 15 residues. V trimming: 3 bases; J trimming: 0 bases; junction bases outside the gene matches: 2. Germline V gene sequence: CDR1 MNHEY, CDR2 SMNVEV (reference sequence). The DNA for the CDR3 is TGTGCCAGCAGTTTGGACAGGAGCTCCTACAATGAGCAGTTCTTC. Amino acids: CASSLDRSSYNEQFF.

V gene TRBV6-6 combines with J gene TRBJ2-1; 8 bases are shared with TRBD2. This CDR3 has 15 amino acids. Germline loops: CDR1 MNHNY, CDR2 SVGAGI (reference sequence). V trimming: 6 bases; J trimming: 9 bases; junction bases outside the gene matches: 13. CDR3 residues: CASSPWGQREREQFF. CDR3 nucleotide sequence: TGTGCCAGCAGCCCCTGGGGCCAGCGGGAGCGTGAGCAGTTCTTC.

The chain has TRBV19 and TRBJ2-7; D possibly corresponds to TRBD1 (5 bases). CDR1 is LNHDA and CDR2 is SQIVND in the germline V gene (reference sequence). With 0 bases removed from V and 5 bases from J, the gap between germline ends came to 14 bases. The CDR3 totals 15 residues. The CDR3 protein is CASSIDPVRVDEQYF. The CDR3 region has the DNA TGTGCCAGTAGTATAGATCCGGTCAGGGTGGACGAGCAGTACTTC.

This rearrangement joins TRBV6-5 to TRBJ2-7; tentatively, D is TRBD1 (5 bases). There are 14 residues in the CDR3. Germline V CDR1 and CDR2: MNHEY, SVGAGI. The V end lost 0 bases, the J end lost 2 bases, and 8 bases lay between the germline ends. As DNA, the CDR3 is TGTGCCAGCAGTTACTCTGACAGACCCTACGAGCAGTACTTC. This codes for CASSYSDRPYEQYF.

V usage is TRBV4-2 and J usage is TRBJ2-1; unclear D gene. This CDR3 spans 14 amino acids. Germline loops: CDR1 LGHNA, CDR2 YNFKEQ. Trimming pared 3 bases from V and 4 bases from J, leaving 10 bases between. CDR3 amino acids: CASSHPFGYNEQFF. The DNA of the CDR3 is TGTGCCAGCAGCCACCCCTTCGGGTACAATGAGCAGTTCTTC.

The chain employs TRBV5-4 and TRBJ2-2; the match to TRBD2 covers 16 bases. Trimming took 5 bases from V and 5 from J; bases not matched to a gene: 12. The CDR3 is made up of 19 amino acids. Per the germline V gene, CDR1 is SGHNT and CDR2 is YYREEE (reference sequence). The chain's CDR3 is CASSRPGTSGRAGTGELFF. CDR3 in DNA: TGTGCCAGCAGTCGACCCGGGACTAGCGGGAGGGCAGGTACCGGGGAGCTGTTTTTT. Based on the CDR3 plus reference TRBV5-4 and TRBJ2-2, the full variable domain is ETGVTQSPTHLIKTRGQQVTLRCSSQSGHNTVSWYQQALGQGPQFIFQYYREEENGRGNFPPRFSGLQFPNYSSELNVNALELDDSALYLCASSRPGTSGRAGTGELFFGEGSRLTVL.